The T cell receptor (beta chain) under discussion was sequenced for a study of early T cells in non-severe SARS-CoV-2 infection. Study-level information: Investigators sequenced bulk RNA drawn from unsorted whole blood, and chains remained unpaired. Findings and caveats of the study: CD4 and private specificities were missed by VDJdb matching, which favored anti-spike CD8 responses.

The CDR3 runs 13 residues. Looked up from germline, CDR1 is MDHEN and CDR2 is SYDVKM. Trimming took off 2 bases at V and 0 bases at J, with 5 bases between the two ends. This clonotype is judged large (0.1 to 1%). Its antigen is currently unknown. Individual cDNA molecules received unique molecular identifiers during library preparation. TCRdb reprocessed the 5' RACE reads via MiXCR and lists one record per CDR3 protein. The table includes about 55,000 distinct CDR3 sequences, more than 6.5% detected once. The chain combines TRBV28 with TRBJ2-7; D is uncertain. Sequenced material: whole blood, taken at baseline. The TCR sequence derives from an adult who was a healthcare worker with PCR-confirmed SARS-CoV-2 infection or an uninfected control (not recorded which). In nucleotides, the CDR3 is TGTGCCAGCAGTTTACGAGGCTCCTACGAGCAGTACTTC. Protein product: CASSLRGSYEQYF.